The present TCR beta chain was sequenced within a study of blood T cell repertoires in COVID-19. Generated by immunoSEQ multiplex PCR, the TCRdb table keeps only in-frame clones and is missing some. Found here are under 200,000 clones, approximately 80% of them singletons; the top ten hold 1.5%. CDR3 length: 14 amino acids. CDR1 SGHTS and CDR2 YDEGEE come from the germline V gene. V lost 5 bases and J 11 bases, leaving 20 bases between the germline ends. This chain connects TRBV5-8 to TRBJ2-1; a weak D match, TRBD2 (5 bases). The sequenced material came from peripheral blood. The clonotype originates from a human donor in a cohort sampled during active COVID-19. The CDR3 DNA is TGTGCCAGCAGTCAACCGGGAACATCCGGACAGCAGTTCTTC. Encoded protein: CASSQPGTSGQQFF.